One sample yielded the 28 T cell receptor beta chains listed below, sequenced in a study of early T cells in non-severe SARS-CoV-2 infection. TCRdb reanalysed the 5' RACE reads using MiXCR and keeps one entry per CDR3 protein. This sample carries around 50,000 distinct CDR3 sequences, around 5.6% of them seen once, and the ten largest clones take under 5%. The sequenced sample was whole blood. All receptors come from an adult who was a healthcare worker with PCR-confirmed SARS-CoV-2 infection or an uninfected control (not recorded which).

This clonotype was counted many times. The chain is built from TRBV11-2 and TRBJ2-7, with TRBD1 as a possible D gene (6 bases). This CDR3 is built from 15 residues. Trimming took off 5 bases at V and 2 bases at J, with 16 bases between the two ends. Germline V gene sequence: CDR1 SGHAT, CDR2 FQNNGV. CDR3 nucleotides: TGTGCCAGCAGCCCTGGGGCAGGGGCTCCCTACGAGCAGTACTTC. It translates to CASSPGAGAPYEQYF.

CDR3 residues: CASSFTGELFF. The CDR3, as DNA: TGCGCCAGCAGTTTCACCGGGGAGCTGTTTTTT. The chain recombines TRBV5-1 with TRBJ2-2; D is uncertain. Trimming took off 5 bases at V and 4 bases at J, with 3 bases between the two ends. The CDR3 consists of 11 residues. Germline CDR1 is SGHRS and CDR2 is YFSETQ.

This chain links TRBV29-1 with TRBJ2-5; no definite D call. The germline V gene has CDR1 SQVTM and CDR2 ANQGSEA. Trimming removed 4 bases from V and 4 bases from J, with 7 bases in between. The CDR3 extends over 11 amino acids. The CDR3 loop reads CSVGQAETQYF. Here the CDR3 DNA reads TGCAGCGTTGGACAAGCAGAGACCCAGTACTTC.

This clonotype showed up many times. This rearrangement joins TRBV5-1 to TRBJ2-7, with 11 bases lining up with TRBD1. This CDR3 comprises 16 residues. Germline CDR1 and CDR2: SGHRS and YFSETQ. J was trimmed by 2 bases and V by 3 bases; bases with no gene match: 7. The CDR3 loop reads CASSSTRGQGAYEQYF. The CDR3 nucleotides are TGCGCCAGCAGCTCCACTCGGGGACAGGGGGCCTACGAGCAGTACTTC.

This clonotype was found many times. This chain uses TRBV4-3 with TRBJ2-7, with no clear D. Germline CDR1 and CDR2: LGHNA and YSLEER. The CDR3 extends over 14 amino acids. The V and J ends lost 1 base and 3 bases respectively, with 10 bases between them. CDR3 coding DNA: TGCGCCAGCAGCCAAGCCCTAGGATACTACGAGCAGTACTTC. This translates into CASSQALGYYEQYF.

This clonotype was counted ten times or more. V gene TRBV10-3 combines with J gene TRBJ2-6, with unresolved D. V was trimmed by 7 bases and J by 0 bases, leaving 7 bases between them. Germline lookup yields CDR1 ENHRY and CDR2 SYGVKD. This CDR3 has 14 amino acids. CDR3 amino acids: CAIIPSSGANVLTF. As DNA, the CDR3 is TGTGCCATCATCCCGAGCTCTGGGGCCAACGTCCTGACTTTC.

This clonotype was observed many times. The CDR3 loop reads CASSPPVVPTNYGYTF. DNA for the CDR3: TGTGCCAGCTCACCACCGGTAGTCCCGACTAACTATGGCTACACCTTC. The rearrangement joins TRBV18 to TRBJ1-2, with D unresolved. V dropped 0 bases and J dropped 0 bases, with 11 bases sitting between them. This CDR3 is built from 16 residues. Germline lookup yields CDR1 KGHSH and CDR2 LQKENI.

This clonotype was observed many times. This sequence joins TRBV20-1 and TRBJ1-2; maybe TRBD1 (5 bases). The germline CDR1 and CDR2 sequences are DFQATT and SNEGSKA (reference sequence). V dropped 3 bases and J dropped 0 bases, with 14 bases sitting between them. This CDR3 region has 15 residues. The CDR3 DNA reads TGCAGTGCTAGTCGGGGGGTCACATCTAACTATGGCTACACCTTC. Its protein product is CSASRGVTSNYGYTF.

This clonotype came up many times. CDR3 nucleotides: TGCAGTGCTAGTGGGGGGCAGGGAATCTCCGAGCAGTACTTC. Translation gives CSASGGQGISEQYF. The rearrangement uses TRBV20-1 and TRBJ2-7; D possibly uses TRBD1 or TRBD2 (6 bases each). From germline, CDR1 is DFQATT and CDR2 SNEGSKA (reference sequence). V was clipped by 3 bases and J by 6 bases, with 18 bases between them. This CDR3 contains 14 residues.

Concerning this clonotype: A junction boundary mismatches the germline segment, possibly from a read error. This rearrangement joins TRBV6-5 to TRBJ2-7; TRBD2 might be the D (6 bases). This CDR3 comprises 16 residues. Germline CDR1 MNHEY, CDR2 SVGAGI. For the CDR3, the DNA is TGTGCCAGCAGTTACTCATTTCTAGCGAGGGGCTACGAGGAGTACTTC. Amino acid sequence: CASSYSFLARGYEEYF.

This clonotype occurred many times. The rearrangement links TRBV2 to TRBJ2-5; TRBD1 or TRBD2 may be the D gene (5 bases each). CDR3 length: 13 residues. V was shortened by 5 bases and J by 4 bases, with 11 bases between the two germline ends. Germline V CDR1 and CDR2: SNHLY, FYNNEI. The CDR3 loop reads CASSSKRGETQYF. As DNA, the CDR3 is TGTGCCAGCAGTTCGAAGAGGGGAGAGACCCAGTACTTC. Combining the CDR3 with reference TRBV2 and TRBJ2-5 gives the whole variable domain EPEVTQTPSHQVTQMGQEVILRCVPISNHLYFYWYRQILGQKVEFLVSFYNNEISEKSEIFDDQFSVERPDGSNFTLKIRSTKLEDSAMYFCASSSKRGETQYFGPGTRLLVL.

V and J are TRBV29-1 and TRBJ2-2; no reliable D call. The germline gives CDR1 SQVTM, CDR2 ANQGSEA. The length of the CDR3 is 12 residues. V was pared by 1 base and J by 6 bases, with 6 bases between. CDR3 bases: TGCAGCGTTGAAGCTGAACCCGGGGAGCTGTTTTTT. This gives the protein CSVEAEPGELFF.

This chain links TRBV27 with TRBJ2-7, with D perhaps matching TRBD2 (6 bases). The length of the CDR3 is 15 residues. Germline CDR1 is MNHEY and CDR2 is SMNVEV (reference sequence). V was trimmed by 2 bases and J by 0 bases, leaving 11 bases between them. CDR3: CASSLRAGSSYEQYF. The CDR3 DNA reads TGTGCCAGCAGTTTACGGGCCGGGAGCTCCTACGAGCAGTACTTC.

The genes are TRBV4-2 and TRBJ2-3; D gene unclear. V shed 0 bases and J shed 1 base, with 11 bases lying between them. The CDR3 is 16 amino acids. The V gene's germline CDR1 is LGHNA and CDR2 YNFKEQ. The CDR3 DNA reads TGTGCCAGCAGCCAAGAGACACTTCCACGCACAGATACGCAGTATTTT. Translating it yields CASSQETLPRTDTQYF.

This clonotype was recorded a few times. The chain joins TRBV27 to TRBJ2-4; D is uncertain. CDR1 is MNHEY and CDR2 is SMNVEV in the germline V gene (reference sequence). V lost 3 bases and J 2 bases, leaving 11 bases between the germline ends. The CDR3 runs to 15 residues. CDR3 coding DNA: TGTGCCAGCAGTTTTGTGACGGAAACCAAAAACATTCAGTACTTC. It codes for CASSFVTETKNIQYF.

This clonotype was recorded at least ten times. The chain is built from TRBV12-3 or TRBV12-4 and TRBJ1-2; D not resolved. This CDR3 spans 13 amino acids. The V end was cut by 6 bases, the J end by 8 bases, with 16 bases between. The CDR3 region is CASRRRTAAGYTF. In DNA, the CDR3 is TGTGCCAGCAGGCGTCGTACTGCCGCCGGCTACACCTTC.

This clonotype was seen a handful of times. This chain links TRBV2 with TRBJ2-1; D is possibly TRBD2 (6 bases). CDR1 is SNHLY, CDR2 FYNNEI, per germline. The CDR3 runs to 13 residues. V gave up 8 bases and J gave up 5 bases, with 13 bases separating them. CDR3 sequence: CASWRGGDNEQFF. The CDR3, as DNA: TGTGCCAGCTGGAGGGGTGGAGACAATGAGCAGTTCTTC.

This clonotype appeared many times. This rearrangement joins TRBV12-3 or TRBV12-4 to TRBJ1-6, with TRBD1 identical over 7 bases. The CDR3 totals 15 residues. V shed 5 bases, J shed 7 bases, and the junction held 8 bases outside the gene matches. The CDR3 loop is CASSDAGRGNSPLHF. The CDR3 DNA sequence: TGTGCCAGCAGTGATGCCGGCAGGGGGAATTCACCCCTCCACTTT.

Only a few counts were recorded for this clonotype. The chain is built from TRBV27 and TRBJ1-1; D uncertain. This CDR3 is built from 14 residues. With 2 bases removed from V and 4 bases from J, the gap between germline ends came to 11 bases. Germline V gene lookup returns CDR1 MNHEY and CDR2 SMNVEV (reference sequence). DNA for the CDR3: TGTGCCAGCAGTTTAATGGGCTTAAGCACTGAAGCTTTCTTT. Translating gives CASSLMGLSTEAFF.

This clonotype came up a few times. This chain joins TRBV11-2 and TRBJ2-7; D remains ambiguous. V lost 4 bases to trimming and J lost 11 bases, with 18 bases between them. The CDR3 is made up of 13 amino acids. The germline CDR1 and CDR2 sequences are SGHAT and FQNNGV. For the CDR3, the DNA is TGTGCCAGCAGCTGGAAACCCCTCTCTCCCAAGTACTTC. It is translated as CASSWKPLSPKYF.

The table lists this clonotype with many counts. The chain joins TRBV6-6 to TRBJ2-7, with D unresolved. V lost 6 bases, J lost 5 bases, and 11 bases lay in between. The germline gives CDR1 MNHNY, CDR2 SVGAGI (reference sequence). The CDR3 is 12 residues long. The CDR3 reads CASSGDWDEQYF. The CDR3 nucleotides read TGTGCCAGCAGCGGAGACTGGGACGAGCAGTACTTC.

This clonotype was recorded at least ten times. The J gene is TRBJ2-7, the V gene TRBV7-8; 8 bases fit TRBD1. CDR1 SGHVS and CDR2 FQNEAQ come from the germline V gene. The CDR3 length is 15 residues. V was pared by 4 bases and J by 1 base, with 6 bases of the junction left unmatched. As DNA, the CDR3 is TGTGCCAGCAGCTCAGGGACAGGAAAATCCTACGAGCAGTACTTC. Translated, it gives CASSSGTGKSYEQYF.

This clonotype was found many times. V is TRBV20-1 and J is TRBJ2-5; D is perhaps TRBD2 (7 bases). The CDR3 loop spans 15 amino acids. The V and J ends lost 0 bases and 0 bases respectively, with 11 bases between them. Germline CDR1 is DFQATT and CDR2 is SNEGSKA (reference sequence). CDR3 nucleotide sequence: TGCAGTGCTAGAGATCGCGGGGGCAACCAAGAGACCCAGTACTTC. It translates to CSARDRGGNQETQYF.

The rearrangement uses TRBV11-2 and TRBJ2-4, with 7 nucleotides matching TRBD1. Germline loops: CDR1 SGHAT, CDR2 FQNNGV. The CDR3 is 14 residues long. With 4 bases clipped from V and 5 bases from J, the junction kept 5 bases outside the gene matches. CDR3 in amino acids: CASSYFGTENIQYF. The CDR3 coding sequence is TGTGCCAGCAGCTATTTTGGGACAGAAAACATTCAGTACTTC.

The genes are TRBV18 and TRBJ1-1; D gene unclear. V was clipped by 8 bases and J by 0 bases, with 19 bases between them. CDR3 length equals 16 residues. The germline gives CDR1 KGHSH, CDR2 LQKENI. The DNA for the CDR3 is TGTGCCAGCGCCCCCTTAATCACATCTATGAACACTGAAGCTTTCTTT. Protein sequence: CASAPLITSMNTEAFF.

This clonotype was observed many times. The chain employs TRBV7-9 and TRBJ1-6, with D unresolved. The CDR3 has 15 amino acids. V lost 2 bases to trimming and J lost 7 bases, with 12 bases between them. Per germline, CDR1 SEHNR and CDR2 FQNEAQ (reference sequence). The DNA for the CDR3 is TGTGCCAGCAGCTTATCTCTACCGGGGAATTCACCCCTCCACTTT. Its protein product is CASSLSLPGNSPLHF.

This clonotype was recorded at least ten times. The J gene is TRBJ1-1, the V gene TRBV6-1, with 8 bases identical to TRBD1. Germline CDR1 MNHNS, CDR2 SASEGT. The V and J ends lost 7 bases and 8 bases, in that order; junction bases with no gene match: 9. The CDR3 extends over 13 amino acids. CDR3 in amino acids: CASNQDRGLEAFF. The DNA for the CDR3 is TGTGCCAGCAACCAAGACAGGGGCCTAGAAGCTTTCTTT.

There are a few counts of this clonotype. The V call is TRBV30, the J call TRBJ1-3; no clear D. The germline V and J ends were trimmed by 8 bases and 0 bases, with 14 bases remaining between them. The CDR3 spans 14 residues. From germline, CDR1 is GTSNPN and CDR2 SVGIG (reference sequence). The CDR3 spells CARRTDPSGNTIYF. The DNA of the CDR3 is TGTGCCCGCCGGACTGATCCCTCTGGAAACACCATATATTTT.